This T cell receptor beta chain emerged from a study of vaccination and CD4 T cells after COVID-19. A note on this clonotype: No antigen is known for it.

Sequence data for DNA of cultured CD4+ T cells were generated by the Oncomine TCR Beta short-read assay. Using the QIAamp micro DNA kit, genomic DNA was extracted from the CD4+ T cells that had been cultured. One entry per CDR3 protein results from TCRdb running MiXCR on the PCR reads. The sample carries 15,000 to 20,000 distinct CDR3 sequences, 45% to 55% recorded once. Regarding treatment: approximately 10-day PBMC culture with coronavirus spike peptide pools or control peptides (ViraFEST assay). ViraFEST relied on peptide pools to expand antigen-specific T cells; the TCRs were sequenced afterward. Before Alpha, Beta and Delta appeared in the US, convalescents tested positive (March–late 2020). Each well received two million PBMCs, cultured with roughly 9.5 IU/ml IL-2 and 10 ug/ml peptide pools. Germline CDR1 reads MNHEY; CDR2 reads SVGAGI. This CDR3 spans 16 amino acids. V was trimmed by 0 bases and J by 0 bases, leaving 8 bases between them.

The TCR originated in a human donor who had recovered from COVID-19. The chain recombines TRBV6-5 with TRBJ2-2; the D gene is possibly TRBD2 (5 bases). Sequences were obtained from CD4+ T cells from blood, cultured in vitro. The CDR3: CASSYSRAANTGELFF. The DNA for the CDR3 is TGTGCCAGCAGTTACTCGCGAGCGGCGAACACCGGGGAGCTGTTTTTT.